One sample yielded the 31 T cell receptor beta chains listed below, sequenced in a study of beta chain features in type 1 diabetes. Reverse transcribing all isolated RNA meant expressed TCRB transcripts were sequenced. Sequencing was performed with immunoSEQ multiplex PCR; in TCRdb, only in-frame clones are kept and a portion is missing. Among about 340,000 clones, approximately 8.2% were seen once, and the ten largest hold under 0.5%. The specimen sequenced was central memory CD4+ T cells from blood. The receptors shown here come from a young woman in good health.

This clone was counted only a few times. V usage is TRBV5-4 and J usage is TRBJ1-5; D may be TRBD1 (6 bases). The CDR3 contains 14 residues. The V gene's germline CDR1 is SGHNT and CDR2 YYREEE (reference sequence). Trimming removed 2 bases from V and 7 bases from J, with 13 bases in between. The CDR3 bases are TGTGCCAGCAGCTTACAGGGTGTAGGACAGCCCCAGCATTTT. Its translation: CASSLQGVGQPQHF.

In this sample, this clone turned up a few times. This rearrangement joins TRBV6-1 to TRBJ1-4, with a tentative D call TRBD1 (6 bases). V lost 5 bases and J lost 8, with 15 bases in between. The CDR3 has 14 amino acids. Germline V gives CDR1 MNHNS, CDR2 SASEGT. The CDR3, as DNA: TGTGCCAGCAGTCAAGGACAGCCTCCCGAAAAACTGTTTTTT. It translates to CASSQGQPPEKLFF.

This clone was observed a handful of times. The chain recombines TRBV7-8 with TRBJ2-3; TRBD2 might be the D (5 bases). Trimming took off 5 bases at V and 7 bases at J, with 13 bases between the two ends. The CDR3 consists of 13 residues. CDR1 is SGHVS, CDR2 FQNEAQ, per germline. The CDR3 DNA reads as TGTGCCAGCAGCCCAGATGGGAGTCATACGCAGTATTTT. This sequence encodes CASSPDGSHTQYF.

This clone has only a few counts. The chain combines TRBV29-1 with TRBJ2-1; TRBD1 matches at 9 bases. Germline CDR1 is SQVTM and CDR2 is ANQGSEA. V trimming: 7 bases; J trimming: 1 base; junction bases outside the gene matches: 8. The CDR3 runs to 15 residues. This chain's CDR3 is CSGDRGGFSYNEQFF. The CDR3 DNA reads as TGCAGCGGTGACAGGGGGGGGTTTTCCTACAATGAGCAGTTCTTC.

This clone came up many times. This chain connects TRBV9 to TRBJ2-2; the D gene could be TRBD1 or TRBD2 (5 bases each). The V end lost 6 bases, the J end lost 2 bases, and 8 bases lay between the germline ends. Looked up from germline, CDR1 is SGDLS and CDR2 is YYNGEE. The CDR3 runs to 13 residues. The CDR3 DNA reads TGTGCCAGCACCCGGGACAACACCGGGGAGCTGTTTTTT. Amino acids: CASTRDNTGELFF.

This clone was observed a few times. The rearrangement links TRBV30 to TRBJ2-1, with 9 nucleotides matching TRBD2. V was pared by 1 base and J by 4 bases, with 8 bases of the junction left unmatched. CDR1 and CDR2 from the germline V gene are GTSNPN and SVGIG (reference sequence). The CDR3 is 16 amino acids. CDR3 sequence reads: CAWSEKTSGRYNEQFF. The CDR3, as DNA: TGTGCCTGGAGTGAAAAGACTAGCGGAAGATACAATGAGCAGTTCTTC.

The chain carries TRBV27 and TRBJ2-5; D perhaps matches TRBD2 (5 bases). The CDR3 contains 15 residues. The V gene lost 0 bases and the J gene lost 7 bases, with 15 bases spanning the gap. Per germline, CDR1 MNHEY and CDR2 SMNVEV (reference sequence). The CDR3 spells CASSLSRLGIGTQYF. In DNA form, the CDR3 reads TGTGCCAGCAGTTTATCGAGGCTCGGGATTGGGACCCAGTACTTC.

The chain carries TRBV7-2 and TRBJ2-3, with 7 bases fitting TRBD2. The junction had 12 bases not matched to a gene; V was cut back by 4 bases and J by 5 bases. CDR3 length equals 16 residues. Germline CDR1 is SGHTA and CDR2 is FQGNSA. The CDR3 sequence: CASSWSLREGGDTQYF. CDR3 bases: TGTGCCAGCAGCTGGAGCTTGAGGGAGGGCGGAGATACGCAGTATTTT.

The chain employs TRBV7-3 and TRBJ2-6; a weak D match, TRBD1 (6 bases). The germline gives CDR1 SGHTA, CDR2 FQGTGA. V was pared by 8 bases and J by 0 bases, with 11 bases between. This CDR3 comprises 15 residues. DNA of the CDR3: TGTGCCAGCGCACAGGGAAACTCTGGGGCCAACGTCCTGACTTTC. This sequence encodes CASAQGNSGANVLTF.

The V gene is TRBV11-2, the J gene TRBJ2-2; 9 bases align to TRBD2. The CDR3 totals 17 residues. In germline, CDR1 is SGHAT, CDR2 FQNNGV. Unmatched junction bases numbered 4, after V lost 1 base and J lost 1 base. CDR3 amino acids: CASSLGAGGLNTGELFF. The CDR3 DNA reads as TGTGCCAGCAGCTTAGGGGCGGGAGGGCTGAACACCGGGGAGCTGTTTTTT.

The sample holds many counts of this clone. J is TRBJ1-1 and V is TRBV11-1; 7 nucleotides match TRBD1. The CDR3 contains 15 residues. From germline, CDR1 is SGHAT and CDR2 FQDESV (reference sequence). J gave up 6 bases and V 5 bases, and 12 bases lay outside the gene matches. In DNA, the CDR3 is TGTGCCAGCAGCCCAAGGCACAGGGGTCGGGCTGAAGCTTTCTTT. This codes for CASSPRHRGRAEAFF.

This clone has just a few counts. This may be a read error, as it is one base from a much larger clone. The sample carries other DNA sequences with the same CDR3. The rearrangement uses TRBV27 and TRBJ1-3, with D maybe TRBD1 (5 bases). From germline, CDR1 is MNHEY and CDR2 SMNVEV (reference sequence). V lost 2 bases and J 0 bases, leaving 5 bases between the germline ends. There are 14 residues in the CDR3. CDR3 nucleotide sequence: TGTGCCAGCAGTTTAAGGGGCTCTGGAAACACCATATATTTT. Its protein is CASSLRGSGNTIYF.

The chain links TRBV7-9 to TRBJ1-5, with unresolved D. V lost 1 base and J 6 bases, leaving 10 bases between the germline ends. The CDR3 covers 14 residues. CDR1 and CDR2 from the germline V gene are SEHNR and FQNEAQ (reference sequence). The CDR3, as DNA: TGTGCCAGCAGCTTAGGCAACGTGGGTCAGCCCCAGCATTTT. This gives the protein CASSLGNVGQPQHF.

To note about this clone: Since a much larger clone is just one base distant, this may be a read error. V is TRBV7-2 and J is TRBJ2-7; the D is unclear. Germline CDR1 reads SGHTA; CDR2 reads FQGNSA. V lost 4 bases to trimming and J lost 3 bases, with 4 bases between them. CDR3 length: 11 amino acids. The DNA of the CDR3 is TGTGCCAGCAGCTGGGACTACGAGCAGTACTTC. This translates into CASSWDYEQYF.

This clone was counted a few times. The CDR3 bases are TGCGCCAGCAGGGCCGTGGGATCTGGGGCCAACGTCCTGACTTTC. This encodes CASRAVGSGANVLTF. V is TRBV4-1 and J is TRBJ2-6; D is ambiguous. This CDR3 has 15 amino acids. The germline gives CDR1 MGHRA, CDR2 YSYEKL. Trimming removed 6 bases from V and 1 base from J, with 10 bases in between.

The rearrangement joins TRBV7-3 to TRBJ2-7; 7 positions agree with TRBD2. The J segment lost 1 base and the V segment lost 2 bases, leaving 5 bases of the junction unmatched. The CDR3 covers 15 residues. Per germline, CDR1 SGHTA and CDR2 FQGTGA. The CDR3 DNA sequence: TGTGCCAGCAGCTTAGGCCCTAGCGGTTCCTACGAGCAGTACTTC. This sequence encodes CASSLGPSGSYEQYF.

This clone was counted only a few times. At one of its ends the junction is not consistent with the germline gene, which may arise from a read error. The V gene is TRBV5-4, the J gene TRBJ2-4, with 8 bases aligning to TRBD1. The CDR3 runs 18 residues. The germline V gene has CDR1 SGHNT and CDR2 YYREEE (reference sequence). The CDR3 region has the DNA TGCGCCAGCAGCCAAGGAAGCGCAGGGGGCGCCACCAAAAACATTCAGTACTTC. It codes for CASSQGSAGGATKNIQYF.

This clone was picked up a small number of times. The chain is built from TRBV7-9 and TRBJ2-7; the match to TRBD2 covers 11 bases. V gave up 5 bases and J gave up 0 bases; unmatched junction bases: 12. The CDR3 runs to 18 residues. Per the germline V gene, CDR1 is SEHNR and CDR2 is FQNEAQ (reference sequence). CDR3 sequence reads: CASSDRTSGSGSSYEQYF. The CDR3 nucleotides are TGTGCCAGCAGCGACAGAACTAGCGGGAGTGGAAGCTCCTACGAGCAGTACTTC.

Written as DNA, the CDR3 is TGCGCCAGCAGCTTGGACAGTCCCACAGATACGCAGTATTTT. Translating gives CASSLDSPTDTQYF. The rearrangement uses TRBV5-1 and TRBJ2-3, with no clear D. The germline V and J ends were trimmed by 0 bases and 2 bases, with 7 bases remaining between them. Germline V lookup: CDR1 SGHRS, CDR2 YFSETQ. This CDR3 has 14 amino acids.

In its sample, this clone was seen a few times. The chain combines TRBV7-9 with TRBJ2-1, with 9 positions matching TRBD1. V lost 5 bases, J lost 7 bases, and 9 bases stayed unmatched. CDR1 is SEHNR, CDR2 FQNEAQ, per germline (reference sequence). This CDR3 contains 15 residues. DNA of the CDR3: TGTGCCAGCAGCCCCGGACAGGGGATAGGGAATGAGCAGTTCTTC. Translation gives CASSPGQGIGNEQFF.

This clone was seen only a few times. This chain links TRBV28 with TRBJ2-1, with D possibly matching TRBD2 (5 bases). The CDR3 consists of 16 residues. Germline V gives CDR1 MDHEN, CDR2 SYDVKM. The germline V and J ends were trimmed by 4 bases and 5 bases, with 18 bases remaining between them. The CDR3 nucleotides are TGTGCCAGCAGTTCGGGTAATGCGCGGGTAGACAATGAGCAGTTCTTC. Amino acids: CASSSGNARVDNEQFF.

This chain's CDR3 is CASSEGLAGGEQYF. DNA of the CDR3: TGTGCCAGCAGTGAAGGGTTAGCGGGTGGCGAGCAGTACTTC. The rearrangement joins TRBV2 to TRBJ2-7; 7 positions match TRBD2. V shed 1 base and J 6 bases; nucleotides not matched to a gene: 6. Per germline, CDR1 SNHLY and CDR2 FYNNEI. The length of the CDR3 is 14 residues.

This clone was picked up many times. This chain links TRBV2 with TRBJ2-7; the match to TRBD2 covers 8 bases. The CDR3 runs 13 residues. Per the germline V gene, CDR1 is SNHLY and CDR2 is FYNNEI. J was trimmed by 6 bases and V by 7 bases; bases with no gene match: 8. The CDR3 protein is CASTPGRGGEQYF. CDR3 nucleotides: TGTGCCAGCACCCCCGGGAGGGGAGGCGAGCAGTACTTC.

The chain uses TRBV5-6 and TRBJ1-2; TRBD1 might be the D (5 bases). The germline gives CDR1 SGHDT, CDR2 YYEEEE. This CDR3 has 16 amino acids. With 1 base removed from V and 5 bases from J, the gap between germline ends came to 18 bases. The CDR3, as DNA: TGTGCCAGCAGCTTGTGGTGGGGCGGAGGGGCTTATGGCTACACCTTC. Translated: CASSLWWGGGAYGYTF. Combining the CDR3 with reference TRBV5-6 and TRBJ1-2 gives the whole variable domain DAGVTQSPTHLIKTRGQQVTLRCSPKSGHDTVSWYQQALGQGPQFIFQYYEEEERQRGNFPDRFSGHQFPNYSSELNVNALLLGDSALYLCASSLWWGGGAYGYTFGSGTRLTVV.

The table lists this clone with a few counts. The V and J genes are TRBV7-2 and TRBJ2-6; TRBD2 might be the D (6 bases). The V end was cut by 6 bases, the J end by 6 bases, with 18 bases between. Germline V gene data show CDR1 as SGHTA and CDR2 as FQGNSA. The CDR3 has 16 residues. CDR3 loop: CASSGGLRPSANVLTF. CDR3 bases: TGTGCCAGCAGTGGAGGGCTTCGCCCCTCGGCCAACGTCCTGACTTTC.

The rearrangement uses TRBV6-5 and TRBJ2-7; tentatively, D is TRBD2 (6 bases). V was pared by 9 bases and J by 3 bases, with 12 bases between. Germline V lookup: CDR1 MNHEY, CDR2 SVGAGI. This CDR3 comprises 12 residues. This CDR3 reads CASWDSYYEQYF. For the CDR3, the DNA is TGTGCCAGTTGGGACTCCTACTACGAGCAGTACTTC.

The chain is built from TRBV27 and TRBJ2-5; D is unclear. V shed 4 bases and J shed 1 base, with 19 bases lying between them. Germline lookup yields CDR1 MNHEY and CDR2 SMNVEV (reference sequence). The CDR3 extends over 17 amino acids. For the CDR3, the DNA is TGTGCCAGCAGTTCGTCCACGACCGCCTCCCTCCAAGAGACCCAGTACTTC. It specifies CASSSSTTASLQETQYF.

This clone was seen a handful of times. The gene calls are TRBV5-1 and TRBJ2-2, with 8 bases that match TRBD2. The CDR3 extends over 14 amino acids. The germline gives CDR1 SGHRS, CDR2 YFSETQ. The V gene end was trimmed by 3 bases and the J gene end by 7 bases; junction bases not matched to a gene: 5. The CDR3 DNA is TGCGCCAGCAGCTGGGGACTAGGGGACGGGGAGCTGTTTTTT. Its protein is CASSWGLGDGELFF.

V usage is TRBV7-9 and J usage is TRBJ1-2, with TRBD1 identical over 7 bases. The CDR3 is 14 amino acids. V was pared by 1 base and J by 4 bases, with 3 bases of the junction left unmatched. CDR1 and CDR2 from the germline V gene are SEHNR and FQNEAQ (reference sequence). The CDR3 sequence is CASSLGQGTYGYTF. The DNA of the CDR3 is TGTGCCAGCAGCTTAGGACAGGGAACCTATGGCTACACCTTC.

In its sample, this clone was seen a few times. The rearrangement joins TRBV11-2 to TRBJ1-2; maybe TRBD1 (5 bases). The CDR3 covers 13 residues. V dropped 5 bases and J dropped 5 bases, with 12 bases sitting between them. The germline V gene has CDR1 SGHAT and CDR2 FQNNGV. DNA for the CDR3: TGTGCCAGCAGCCGCCGGGACCTTTATGGCTACACCTTC. Its protein is CASSRRDLYGYTF.

The chain uses TRBV7-2 and TRBJ1-1, with unresolved D. This CDR3 is 11 amino acids long. Germline loops: CDR1 SGHTA, CDR2 FQGNSA. The V end lost 2 bases, the J end lost 8 bases, and 6 bases lay between the germline ends. The CDR3 loop reads CASSLLGEAFF. The CDR3, as DNA: TGTGCCAGCAGCTTATTGGGGGAAGCTTTCTTT. Combining the CDR3 with reference TRBV7-2 and TRBJ1-1 gives the whole variable domain GAGVSQSPSNKVTEKGKDVELRCDPISGHTALYWYRQSLGQGLEFLIYFQGNSAPDKSGLPSDRFSAERTGGSVSTLTIQRTQQEDSAVYLCASSLLGEAFFGQGTRLTVV.